Detailed here is one TCR delta chain. Its target is not known. RNA was extracted from the cells and then reverse transcribed. The CDR3 regions were amplified by multiplex PCR from V-gene primers to a constant-region primer. TCRdb redid the clone calls on the multiplex PCR reads with CATT. Of around 60,000 delta-chain clones in the sample, more than 12% are singletons; the top ten hold approximately 0.4%. Thymocytes were sorted as CD3+ TCRVdelta1+ TCRVdelta2- after alphabeta T cell depletion. The data originate from a study of Vδ1+ human thymocytes. Broader study findings: Thymic delta-chain repertoires held approximately 20% Vdelta2 sequences and few Vdelta3, despite high sort purity. Thymic TRG and TRD repertoires appeared highly polyclonal. Bulk repertoire data may be misinterpreted because of unexpected Vdelta2 sequences.

Germline V CDR1 and CDR2: TSWWSYY, QGS. V was pared by 0 bases and J by 0 bases, with 18 bases of the junction left unmatched. This CDR3 has 21 amino acids. The V call is TRDV1, the J call TRDJ1; 8 bases map to TRDD3. This receptor was identified in a girl less than two years old who had congenital heart surgery. Specimen: Vdelta1+ gamma-delta thymocytes from the thymus. The sample's subset: FACS-sorted CD3+ TCRalphabeta- TCRVdelta1+ TCRVdelta2- thymocytes. The chain's CDR3 is CALGELFLSRTGGRNTDKLIF. The CDR3 DNA reads TGTGCTCTTGGGGAACTATTCCTATCCCGTACTGGGGGTCGAAACACCGATAAACTCATCTTT.